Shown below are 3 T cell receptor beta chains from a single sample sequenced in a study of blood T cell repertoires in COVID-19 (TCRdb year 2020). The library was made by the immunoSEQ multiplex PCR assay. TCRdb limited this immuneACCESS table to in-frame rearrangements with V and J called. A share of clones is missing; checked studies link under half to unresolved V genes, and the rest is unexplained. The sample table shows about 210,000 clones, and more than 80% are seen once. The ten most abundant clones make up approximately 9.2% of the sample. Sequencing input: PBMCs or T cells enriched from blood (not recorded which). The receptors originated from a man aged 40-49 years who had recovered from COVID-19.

CDR3 nucleotide sequence: TGTGCCAGCAGCTTTCAAGAGGCTGCGCATCAGCCCCAGCATTTT. As protein: CASSFQEAAHQPQHF. The chain employs TRBV5-5 and TRBJ1-5; unclear D gene. The CDR3 has 15 amino acids. Trimming took off 2 bases at V and 5 bases at J, with 14 bases between the two ends. The germline V gene encodes CDR1 SGHKS and CDR2 YYEKEE (reference sequence).

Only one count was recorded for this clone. This CDR3 reads CASSLAPLATPLDTQYF. Written as DNA, the CDR3 is TGTGCCAGCAGCTTAGCCCCACTAGCGACCCCTTTGGATACGCAGTATTTT. The V gene is TRBV7-2, the J gene TRBJ2-3, with 7 nucleotides matching TRBD2. CDR1 and CDR2 from the germline V gene are SGHTA and FQGNSA. V was pared by 0 bases and J by 6 bases, with 12 bases of the junction left unmatched. This CDR3 is 17 amino acids long.

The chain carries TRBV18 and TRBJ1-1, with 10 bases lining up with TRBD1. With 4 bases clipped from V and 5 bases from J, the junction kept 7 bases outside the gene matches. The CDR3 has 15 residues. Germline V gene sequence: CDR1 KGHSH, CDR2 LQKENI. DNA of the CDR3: TGTGCCAGCTCACGCGCGACAGGGGGCTTTACTGAAGCTTTCTTT. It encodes CASSRATGGFTEAFF.